This entry concerns a single TCR beta chain. The antigen is not known. All of the isolated RNA was reverse transcribed, so expressed TCRB transcripts were sequenced. Profiled with immunoSEQ multiplex PCR; TCRdb holds only in-frame clones, not every one. The sample gives 550,000 to 850,000 clones, around 15% of which show up once; 0.022% is in the top ten. The data were obtained in a study of beta chain features in type 1 diabetes. Study findings and constraints: In all four CD4+ subsets, TCRB CDR3 length was significantly, moderately reduced in type 1 diabetes.

The sequencing sample was made of naive CD4+ T cells from blood. This TCR came from a man between 18 and 29 years old with type 1 diabetes.

The CDR3 is CASRWTGDNEQFF. The CDR3 nucleotides are TGTGCCAGTAGATGGACAGGCGACAATGAGCAGTTCTTC. The chain employs TRBV19 and TRBJ2-1; 7 nucleotides match TRBD1. The V gene's germline CDR1 is LNHDA and CDR2 SQIVND (reference sequence). Germline trimming cut 6 bases from V and 5 bases from J; bases unmatched to any gene: 4. The CDR3 has 13 residues.